This T cell receptor beta chain was found in a study of glioma-infiltrating T cells after dendritic cell vaccination. This table comes from immunoSEQ multiplex PCR, and its TCRdb copy is limited to in-frame clones, with some not included. The table lists tens of thousands of clones, approximately 87% of them singletons. The germline CDR1 and CDR2 sequences are LNHDA and SQIVND (reference sequence). V dropped 7 bases and J dropped 3; count of bases not matched to a gene: 12. The CDR3 extends over 16 amino acids. The TCR was taken from a human donor with glioblastoma. The rearrangement links TRBV19 to TRBJ2-3, with 8 positions matching TRBD2. Specimen: blood, collected before dendritic cell vaccination. This CDR3 reads CASMDRSGRGTDTQYF. The DNA of the CDR3 is TGTGCCAGTATGGACCGAAGCGGGAGAGGTACAGATACGCAGTATTTT.